This entry is about one T cell receptor beta chain. The target of this receptor is not known. No much larger clone exists at a distance of one base, and base qualities are not known. The 39 donors, aged 6 to 90 years, were systemically healthy Caucasian individuals from Russia. Around 10 milliliters of peripheral blood were collected from each donor into EDTA-treated Vacutainer tubes. Ficoll-Paque density-gradient centrifugation was used to isolate PBMCs, with at least 7 million per sample. Total RNA, at least 5.5 micrograms per sample, was extracted from PBMCs with Trizol reagent. For every donor, an aliquot of PBMCs went through flow cytometry to measure the percentages of naive CD45RAhigh/CD27high T cells. CDR1 SGHAT and CDR2 FQNNGV are derived from the germline V gene. Cut back by 4 bases and 0 bases, the V and J ends lie 6 bases apart. From cysteine to phenylalanine, the CDR3 is 13 amino acids long. Here the CDR3 DNA is all that survives: 39 bases in frame from base 1.

The library came from 5' RACE. Sequencing took place on an Illumina HiSeq 2500. A second PCR of roughly 7 to 11 cycles was performed with a sample-barcoded 5' primer and a J-beta primer mix. A template-switch 5' adaptor carrying 12 random nucleotides introduced a unique molecular identifier onto each TCR beta cDNA molecule. At least 3 million CDR3-containing paired-end reads were obtained from each sample. The Mint cDNA synthesis kit, primed by a TRBC-specific oligonucleotide, was used to synthesize first-strand cDNA from all RNA. After uracil-DNA glycosylase treatment, a first 18-cycle PCR used universal primers M1SS and BC2_uni_R on all cDNA. Regarding the original processing steps: For normalization, 1 million high-quality reads were randomly selected from each sample, with every read carrying a distinct molecular identifier. Reads with shared molecular identifiers were discarded instead of being binned into consensus sequences. CDR3 identification, clonotype clustering and error correction used MiTCR with a Q25 quality threshold and the strictest error-elimination algorithm. Lower-bound total TCR beta diversity was estimated with a nonparametric unseen species model using Euler transformation. The public reads were quality trimmed at Q25 with fastp and then assembled into clones with MiXCR by TCRdb, keeping productive beta chains. Records with the same CDR3 protein are collapsed into one entry carrying the most frequent genes and DNA. The V and J calls, along with clone size, are taken from TCRdb and not from the paper's own processing. This sample lists approximately 350,000 distinct CDR3 sequences; roughly half were detected once. Approximately 51% of the sample goes to the ten largest clones.

The data originate from a study of blood T cells in healthy people across ages (dated by TCRdb to between 2014 and 2017). At the level of the whole study: In model experiments, template switching captured about one uniquely barcoded TCR beta cDNA molecule for every two T cells. Four age groups were formed from the donors: young (average approximately 15 years), middle-aged (approximately 39), aged (about 62) and long-lived (82). Using deep sequencing normalized with unique cDNA molecular identifiers, the study measured how TCR beta repertoire diversity changes with age. For two donors (one aged 18 to 29 and one aged 80 or older), the study analyzed two additional independent replicas of 1 million unique cDNA reads from the same blood draw. Donors of different ages were randomly distributed across sequencing lanes to avoid experimental bias.

The paper as a whole reports these results and caveats: Observed TCR beta diversity correlated strongly with the percentage of naive T cells measured by flow cytometry. As age increased, observed TCR beta diversity per million T cells dropped in a roughly linear way, and a significant reduction was already evident by age roughly 40. Because profiling used bulk unsorted PBMCs, naive and antigen-experienced compartments could not be compared conclusively. Estimates of total diversity based on one million sequenced T cells were considered lower bounds and underestimates. Because the CMV infection status of the donors was unknown, age-related changes in expanded clonotypes may potentially have been confounded. The long-lived group showed more naive CD4+ T cells, fewer expanded clones and increased TCR diversity than the aged group, suggesting age selection.

Sequencing was performed on blood. The TCR was taken from a man between 60 and 75 years old in good health. The rearranged segments are TRBV11-2 and TRBJ2-5, with no reliable assignment of the D segment. The DNA sequence is TGTGCCAGCAGCTCTAGGTACCAAGAGACCCAGTACTTC. Translation gives CASSSRYQETQYF.